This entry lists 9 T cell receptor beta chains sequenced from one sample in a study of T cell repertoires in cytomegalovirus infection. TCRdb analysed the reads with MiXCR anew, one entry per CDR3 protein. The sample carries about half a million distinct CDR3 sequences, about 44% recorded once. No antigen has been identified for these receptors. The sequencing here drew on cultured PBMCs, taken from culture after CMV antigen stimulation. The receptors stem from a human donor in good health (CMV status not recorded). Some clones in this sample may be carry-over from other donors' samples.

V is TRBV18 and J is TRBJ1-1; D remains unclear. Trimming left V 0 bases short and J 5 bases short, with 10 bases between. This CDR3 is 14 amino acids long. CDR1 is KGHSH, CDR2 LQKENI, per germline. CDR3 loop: CASSPPGRETEAFF. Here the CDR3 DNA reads TGTGCCAGCTCACCACCGGGGAGGGAAACTGAAGCTTTCTTT.

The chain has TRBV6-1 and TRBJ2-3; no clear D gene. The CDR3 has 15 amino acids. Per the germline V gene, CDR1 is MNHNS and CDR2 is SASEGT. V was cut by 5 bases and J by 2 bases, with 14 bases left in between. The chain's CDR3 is CASSRSSLPTDTQYF. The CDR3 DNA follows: TGTGCCAGCAGTCGGTCCAGCCTCCCCACAGATACGCAGTATTTT.

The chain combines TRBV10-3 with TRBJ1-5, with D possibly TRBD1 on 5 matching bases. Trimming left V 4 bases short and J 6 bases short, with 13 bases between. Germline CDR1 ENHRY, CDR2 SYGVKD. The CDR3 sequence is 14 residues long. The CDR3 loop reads CAISAAGDGQPQHF. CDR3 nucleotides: TGTGCCATCAGTGCAGCGGGGGATGGTCAGCCCCAGCATTTT.

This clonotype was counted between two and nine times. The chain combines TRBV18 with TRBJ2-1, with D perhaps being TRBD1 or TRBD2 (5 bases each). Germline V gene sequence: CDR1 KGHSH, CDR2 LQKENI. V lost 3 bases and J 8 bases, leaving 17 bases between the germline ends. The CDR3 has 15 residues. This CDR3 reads CASSPSTHLGDEQFF. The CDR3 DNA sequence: TGTGCCAGCTCACCGTCGACACACCTGGGGGATGAGCAGTTCTTC.

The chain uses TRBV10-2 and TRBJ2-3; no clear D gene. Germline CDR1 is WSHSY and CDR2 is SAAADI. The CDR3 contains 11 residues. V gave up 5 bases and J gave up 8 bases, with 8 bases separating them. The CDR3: CASSSQVTQYF. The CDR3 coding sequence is TGCGCCAGCAGTTCCCAGGTTACGCAGTATTTT.

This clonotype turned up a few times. CDR3 DNA sequence: TGTGCCAGCAGGGAGGGACTAGTGGCAGATACGCAGTATTTT. Encoded protein: CASREGLVADTQYF. J is TRBJ2-3 and V is TRBV5-6; 8 bases line up with TRBD2. This CDR3 has 14 amino acids. Germline CDR1 SGHDT, CDR2 YYEEEE. The V and J ends lost 5 bases and 4 bases, in that order; junction bases with no gene match: 6. The entire variable domain, with the rest obtained from reference TRBV5-6 and TRBJ2-3, is as follows: DAGVTQSPTHLIKTRGQQVTLRCSPKSGHDTVSWYQQALGQGPQFIFQYYEEEERQRGNFPDRFSGHQFPNYSSELNVNALLLGDSALYLCASREGLVADTQYFGPGTRLTVL.

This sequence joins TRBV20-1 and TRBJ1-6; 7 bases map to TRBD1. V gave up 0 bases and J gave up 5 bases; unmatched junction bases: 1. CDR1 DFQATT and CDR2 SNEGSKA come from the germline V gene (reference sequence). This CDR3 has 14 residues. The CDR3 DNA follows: TGCAGTGCTAGAGACGACAGGGATAATTCACCCCTCCACTTT. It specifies CSARDDRDNSPLHF.

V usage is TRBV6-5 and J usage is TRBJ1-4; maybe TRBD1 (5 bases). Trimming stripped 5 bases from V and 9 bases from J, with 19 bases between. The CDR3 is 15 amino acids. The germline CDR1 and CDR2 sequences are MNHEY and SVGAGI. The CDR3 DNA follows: TGTGCCAGCAGTAGATTCGCGGGGGTCGCTAAAAAACTGTTTTTT. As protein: CASSRFAGVAKKLFF.

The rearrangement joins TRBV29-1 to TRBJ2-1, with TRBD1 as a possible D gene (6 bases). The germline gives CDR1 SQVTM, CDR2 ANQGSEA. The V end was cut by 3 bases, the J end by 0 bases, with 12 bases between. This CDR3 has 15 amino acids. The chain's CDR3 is CSVDPPTGSYNEQFF. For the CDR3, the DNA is TGCAGCGTTGACCCCCCGACAGGCTCCTACAATGAGCAGTTCTTC.